Each of the 21 T cell receptor beta chains below was sequenced from the same sample in a study of low-dose radiotherapy and immunotherapy resistance in tumors. cDNA synthesis used a TRAV/TRBV-specific primer set for both chains. Over about 18 PCR cycles, TCRs were amplified from a constant-region primer and V-primer adapter. TCRdb recomputed calls from the reads with MiXCR, one row per CDR3 protein. The sample yields some 57,000 distinct CDR3 sequences, around 27% seen once. This sample's time point: before trial treatment. The material was PBMCs, obtained before treatment. These receptors were obtained from a male donor with prostate cancer.

This clonotype was recorded many times. The chain combines TRBV5-1 with TRBJ1-4; 9 bases agree with TRBD1. The junction had 7 bases not matched to a gene; V was cut back by 2 bases and J by 8 bases. This CDR3 region has 15 residues. Germline assignment: CDR1 SGHRS and CDR2 YFSETQ. The CDR3 reads CASSFGQGLGEKLFF. The CDR3 DNA follows: TGCGCCAGCAGCTTTGGACAGGGGCTAGGCGAAAAACTGTTTTTT.

CDR3 DNA sequence: TGCGCCAGCAGCTTCCGGGACACCCCACACTCTGGGGCCAACGTCCTGACTTTC. It specifies CASSFRDTPHSGANVLTF. The J gene is TRBJ2-6, the V gene TRBV5-1; D may be TRBD1 (6 bases). V gave up 2 bases and J gave up 0 bases, with 15 bases separating them. The CDR3 totals 18 residues. Germline CDR1 is SGHRS and CDR2 is YFSETQ.

This clonotype was counted at least ten times. The chain has TRBV25-1 and TRBJ2-4, with 10 positions matching TRBD1. V lost 3 bases, J lost 4 bases, and 3 bases stayed unmatched. The CDR3 loop spans 15 amino acids. From germline, CDR1 is MGHDK and CDR2 SYGVNS. In DNA form, the CDR3 reads TGTGCCAGCAGTGAGGGGACAGGGGTAAAAAACATTCAGTACTTC. Its translation is CASSEGTGVKNIQYF.

This clonotype has just a few counts. The CDR3 here is CASSPDSNYGYTF. CDR3 DNA sequence: TGTGCCAGCAGTCCAGATTCTAACTATGGCTACACCTTC. V and J are TRBV12-3 or TRBV12-4 and TRBJ1-2; D is undetermined. Trimming cost V 5 bases and J 0 bases, with 7 bases left between them. CDR3 size: 13 residues.

The chain joins TRBV4-2 to TRBJ2-7, with D possibly being TRBD2 (5 bases). CDR1 LGHNA and CDR2 YNFKEQ come from the germline V gene. This CDR3 has 11 residues. V was trimmed by 11 bases and J by 7 bases, leaving 15 bases between them. CDR3 bases: TGTGCCTGGAGTGATGGGAGAGAGCAGTACTTC. It yields the protein CAWSDGREQYF.

This clonotype was counted many times. This chain connects TRBV4-1 to TRBJ2-3, with D perhaps matching TRBD1 or TRBD2 (5 bases each). CDR3 length equals 16 residues. V gave up 4 bases and J gave up 0 bases, with 14 bases separating them. Germline V CDR1 and CDR2: MGHRA, YSYEKL. Here the CDR3 reads CASSPPGPTSTDTQYF. For the CDR3, the DNA is TGCGCCAGCAGCCCTCCGGGGCCAACTAGCACAGATACGCAGTATTTT.

This clonotype occurred once. The rearrangement joins TRBV7-8 to TRBJ1-1; tentatively, D is TRBD1 (6 bases). With 5 bases removed from V and 6 bases from J, the gap between germline ends came to 13 bases. This CDR3 has 13 amino acids. Germline V lookup: CDR1 SGHVS, CDR2 FQNEAQ. This CDR3 is CASSTHRAAEAFF. DNA of the CDR3: TGTGCCAGCAGCACCCACAGGGCCGCTGAAGCTTTCTTT.

V usage is TRBV10-2 and J usage is TRBJ2-7, with D perhaps TRBD1 (5 bases). Between the trimmed V and J ends, which lost 6 bases and 0 bases, there was a span of 9 bases. The germline gives CDR1 WSHSY, CDR2 SAAADI. The CDR3 length is 13 residues. The CDR3 sequence is CASRRQSSYEQYF. Here the CDR3 DNA reads TGCGCCAGCAGAAGACAGAGCTCCTACGAGCAGTACTTC.

This clonotype was recorded many times. This chain joins TRBV3-1 and TRBJ1-3; 10 nucleotides line up with TRBD1. Germline loops: CDR1 LGHDT, CDR2 YNNKEL (reference sequence). The V and J ends lost 1 base and 2 bases, in that order; junction bases with no gene match: 2. The CDR3 contains 16 residues. The CDR3 DNA sequence: TGTGCCAGCAGCCAAGGACAGGGGGCCACTGGAAACACCATATATTTT. Amino acids: CASSQGQGATGNTIYF. Supplemented by reference TRBV3-1 and TRBJ1-3, the full variable domain reads DTAVSQTPKYLVTQMGNDKSIKCEQNLGHDTMYWYKQDSKKFLKIMFSYNNKELIINETVPNRFSPKSPDKAHLNLHINSLELGDSAVYFCASSQGQGATGNTIYFGEGSWLTVV.

This clonotype has a count of ten or more. The gene calls are TRBV7-6 and TRBJ1-1; the match to TRBD1 covers 7 bases. The junction had 9 bases not matched to a gene; V was cut back by 4 bases and J by 7 bases. There are 14 residues in the CDR3. Germline lookup yields CDR1 SGHVS and CDR2 FNYEAQ. The CDR3 DNA follows: TGTGCCAGCAGCTCGGTTAGGGGGCGCGGTGAAGCTTTCTTT. It encodes CASSSVRGRGEAFF.

By share of the sample, this clonotype is medium-sized. This chain joins TRBV6-1 and TRBJ2-5; possible D gene TRBD2, 6 bases. The CDR3 has 14 residues. CDR1 is MNHNS and CDR2 is SASEGT in the germline V gene. V gave up 5 bases and J gave up 5 bases, with 15 bases separating them. CDR3 sequence reads: CASSFGIGGETQYF. In DNA, the CDR3 is TGTGCCAGCAGTTTCGGGATTGGGGGGGAGACCCAGTACTTC.

With respect to this clonotype: It is unclear where the CDR3 begins or ends on the DNA, so no DNA is shown, and the CDR3 is as TCRdb lists it. The rearrangement uses TRBV2 and TRBJ2-1. Counting both end residues, the CDR3 totals 21 amino acids. Germline V gives CDR1 SNHLY, CDR2 FYNNEI. CDR3 sequence reads: CASSIYLCSVAPILSYNEQFF.

This clonotype was seen at least ten times. The chain has TRBV6-2 or TRBV6-3 and TRBJ2-7; TRBD2 agrees at 13 bases. The ends lost 6 bases at V and 1 base at J; junction bases unmatched: 3. CDR1 is MNHEY and CDR2 is SVGEGT in the germline V gene. There are 15 residues in the CDR3. CDR3 sequence reads: CASRGLAGPSYEQYF. CDR3 nucleotides: TGTGCCAGCAGGGGACTAGCGGGGCCATCCTACGAGCAGTACTTC.

The chain joins TRBV5-6 to TRBJ2-3; D may be TRBD1 or TRBD2 (6 bases each). The germline gives CDR1 SGHDT, CDR2 YYEEEE. V shed 2 bases and J shed 0 bases, with 13 bases lying between them. The CDR3 sequence is 16 residues long. The CDR3 loop is CASSLRQAGSTDTQYF. The CDR3 DNA sequence: TGTGCCAGCAGCTTACGACAGGCGGGGAGCACAGATACGCAGTATTTT.

This clonotype was picked up a small number of times. This chain joins TRBV12-3 or TRBV12-4 and TRBJ1-1, with D perhaps matching TRBD1 (5 bases). The CDR3 runs to 14 residues. The ends were cut back, 4 bases at V and 10 bases at J, with 19 bases in the middle. The CDR3 spells CASSSRDARPGAFF. The CDR3 DNA reads as TGTGCCAGCAGTTCCCGGGACGCTCGGCCGGGAGCTTTCTTT.

This clonotype was recorded at least ten times. The rearrangement uses TRBV28 and TRBJ1-4; TRBD1 matches at 9 bases. After removal of 4 bases from V and 4 bases from J, the junction contained 1 base not matched to a gene. Germline V gene sequence: CDR1 MDHEN, CDR2 SYDVKM. The CDR3 contains 14 residues. The CDR3 coding sequence is TGTGCCAGCAGTTCGACAGGGGGTAATGAAAAACTGTTTTTT. This gives the protein CASSSTGGNEKLFF.

The sample holds many counts of this clonotype. The CDR3 protein is CASRSSYEQYF. In DNA, the CDR3 is TGTGCCAGCAGGAGCTCCTACGAGCAGTACTTC. This chain connects TRBV28 to TRBJ2-7, with D hard to call. There are 11 residues in the CDR3. Trimming left V 6 bases short and J 0 bases short, with 3 bases between. The germline CDR1 and CDR2 sequences are MDHEN and SYDVKM.

This rearrangement joins TRBV7-8 to TRBJ1-6; D gene unclear. Germline V CDR1 and CDR2: SGHVS, FQNEAQ. The CDR3 has 15 residues. V was pared by 1 base and J by 7 bases, with 11 bases between. The CDR3 nucleotides are TGTGCCAGCAGCTTAGGGCAGGCGGAAAATTCACCCCTCCACTTT. The encoded protein is CASSLGQAENSPLHF.

This clonotype was seen at least ten times. The V and J genes are TRBV4-1 and TRBJ1-1; D remains ambiguous. Per germline, CDR1 MGHRA and CDR2 YSYEKL. The CDR3 runs to 14 residues. The ends were cut back, 4 bases at V and 2 bases at J, with 11 bases in the middle. The CDR3, as DNA: TGCGCCAGCAGCCCCACAGAGCTCAACACTGAAGCTTTCTTT. This gives the protein CASSPTELNTEAFF.

This clonotype was found many times. The chain is built from TRBV20-1 and TRBJ2-1; 12 positions agree with TRBD2. Germline V lookup: CDR1 DFQATT, CDR2 SNEGSKA (reference sequence). J was trimmed by 10 bases and V by 3 bases; bases with no gene match: 7. The CDR3 length is 14 residues. The DNA of the CDR3 is TGCAGTGCTAGCTCGACTAGCGGGAGATGGGAGCAGTTCTTC. It yields the protein CSASSTSGRWEQFF.

The chain links TRBV6-4 to TRBJ2-3, with D perhaps matching TRBD1 (5 bases). This CDR3 has 14 amino acids. Trimming removed 2 bases from V and 4 bases from J, with 10 bases in between. Germline V gene lookup returns CDR1 MRHNA and CDR2 SNTAGT. CDR3 coding DNA: TGTGCCAGCAGTGACGTGGGGCCCCCAGATACGCAGTATTTT. This translates into CASSDVGPPDTQYF.